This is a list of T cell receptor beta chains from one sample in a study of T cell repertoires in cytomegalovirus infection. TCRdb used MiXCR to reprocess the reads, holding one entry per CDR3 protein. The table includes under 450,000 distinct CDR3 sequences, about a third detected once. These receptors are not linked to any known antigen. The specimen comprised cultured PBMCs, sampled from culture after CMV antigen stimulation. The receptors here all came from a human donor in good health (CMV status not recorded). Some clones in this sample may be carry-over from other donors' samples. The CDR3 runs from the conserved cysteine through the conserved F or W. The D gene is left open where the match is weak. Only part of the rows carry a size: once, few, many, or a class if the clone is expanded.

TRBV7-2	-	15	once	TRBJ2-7	TGTGCCAGCAGCTTAGGGGTTACCCCCCCCTACGAGCAGTACTTC	CASSLGVTPPYEQYF
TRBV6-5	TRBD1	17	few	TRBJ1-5	TGTGCCAGCCGGGCAGGGACAGGGGTTGTTAGCAATCAGCCCCAGCATTTT	CASRAGTGVVSNQPQHF
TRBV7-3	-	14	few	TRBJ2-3	TGTGCCAGCGCGTCCCCCGGCGGCACAGATACGCAGTATTTT	CASASPGGTDTQYF
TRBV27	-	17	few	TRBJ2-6	TGTGCCAGCAGTTCCCCGGGACGACACTCTGGGGCCAACGTCCTGACTTTC	CASSSPGRHSGANVLTF
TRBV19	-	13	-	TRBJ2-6	TGTGCCTACCGGAGGACCGGGCCCAACGTCCTGACTTTC	CAYRRTGPNVLTF
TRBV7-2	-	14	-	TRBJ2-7	TGTGCCAGCACCCCCAGCGTCGGACACCTCGAGCAGTACTTC	CASTPSVGHLEQYF
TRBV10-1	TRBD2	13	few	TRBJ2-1	TGCGCCAGCAGTCTTCTAGCGGGAGGTGAGCAGTTCTTC	CASSLLAGGEQFF
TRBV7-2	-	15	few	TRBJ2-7	TGTGCCAGCAGCTTAACCCGGGAGCGGGCCTACGAGCAGTACTTC	CASSLTRERAYEQYF
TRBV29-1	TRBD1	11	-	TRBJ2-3	TGCAGCGCTGACGGGACAGGGACGCAGTATTTT	CSADGTGTQYF
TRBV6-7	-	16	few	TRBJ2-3	TGTGCCAGCACTCCCAAGTTAACGGGAGTCACAGATACGCAGTATTTT	CASTPKLTGVTDTQYF
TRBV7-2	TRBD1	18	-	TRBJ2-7	TGTGCCAGCAGCTACCGACGGTTTGGGACAGGGGGCTTGGTGGGGCAGTACTTC	CASSYRRFGTGGLVGQYF
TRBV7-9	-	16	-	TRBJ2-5	TGTGCCAGCAGCTCTCCGACAGGTCCCGGGGGTAAGACCCAGTACTTC	CASSSPTGPGGKTQYF
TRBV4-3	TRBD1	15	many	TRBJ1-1	TGCGCCAGCAGCCCAGAAGGACAGGGTATCGCTGAAGCTTTCTTT	CASSPEGQGIAEAFF
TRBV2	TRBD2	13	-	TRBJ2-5	TGTGCCAGCTGTAGCGGGACGCAAGAGACCCAGTACTTC	CASCSGTQETQYF
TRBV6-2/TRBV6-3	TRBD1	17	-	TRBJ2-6	TGTGCCAGCACCATAGGACAGGGACCCTCTGGGGCCAACGTCCTGACTTTC	CASTIGQGPSGANVLTF
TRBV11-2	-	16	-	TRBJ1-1	TGTGCCAGCAGCTTCACCTTACAGGTGACGAACACTGAAGCTTTCTTT	CASSFTLQVTNTEAFF
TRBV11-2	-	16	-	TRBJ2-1	TGTGCCAGCAGCTTAATCGGGGGTAATTCCTACAATGAGCAGTTCTTC	CASSLIGGNSYNEQFF
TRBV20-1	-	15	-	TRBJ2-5	TGCAGTGCTACCAGACGCTTCAATTCGGGAGAGACCCAGTACTTC	CSATRRFNSGETQYF
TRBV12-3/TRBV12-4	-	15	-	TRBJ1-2	TGTGCCAGCAGCTTCCCCGAACAGGGTATTTATGGCTACACCTTC	CASSFPEQGIYGYTF
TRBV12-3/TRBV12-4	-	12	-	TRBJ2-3	TGTGCCAGCAGTCCAGGCTTCGAGACGCAGTATTTT	CASSPGFETQYF
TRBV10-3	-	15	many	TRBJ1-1	TGTGCCATCAGTGACCCCGGACTCCCGAACACTGAAGCTTTCTTT	CAISDPGLPNTEAFF
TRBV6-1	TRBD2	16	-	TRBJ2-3	TGTGCCAGCAGTACGCTCCCACTAGCGGGAACAGATACGCAGTATTTT	CASSTLPLAGTDTQYF
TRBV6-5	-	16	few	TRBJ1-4	TGTGCCAGCAGTTACGGGCAGGGAGCAACTAATGAAAAACTGTTTTTT	CASSYGQGATNEKLFF
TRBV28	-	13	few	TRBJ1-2	TGTGCCAGCAGCCTACAGGGCAGTTTAGGCTACACCTTC	CASSLQGSLGYTF
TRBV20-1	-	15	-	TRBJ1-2	TGCAGTGCTGCGCACAGCGGGGACTTTTCGGGTGGCTACACCTTC	CSAAHSGDFSGGYTF
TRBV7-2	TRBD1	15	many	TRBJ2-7	TGTGCCAGCAGCGTCATCGGGACAGGGGATTACGAGCAGTACTTC	CASSVIGTGDYEQYF
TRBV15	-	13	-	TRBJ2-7	TGTGCCACCAGCAGGGACAGACAGTACGGGCAGTACTTC	CATSRDRQYGQYF
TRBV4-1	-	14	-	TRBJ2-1	TGCGCCAGCAGCCCCGACCGGGCCTACAATGAGCGGTTCTTC	CASSPDRAYNERFF
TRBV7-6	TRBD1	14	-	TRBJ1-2	TGTGCCAGCGGGACAGGCCTTTCTAACTATGGCTACACCTTC	CASGTGLSNYGYTF
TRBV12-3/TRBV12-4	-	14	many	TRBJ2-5	TGTGCCAGCAGCCCTCGGGGCCCGGGCGAGACCCAGTACTTC	CASSPRGPGETQYF
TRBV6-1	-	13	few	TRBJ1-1	TGTGCCAGCATCCCGGGGGGGGGCACTGAAGCTTTCTTT	CASIPGGGTEAFF
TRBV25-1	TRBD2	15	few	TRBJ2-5	TGTGCCAGCAGTGCCCAAGGGAGGGGATCGGAGACCCAGTACTTC	CASSAQGRGSETQYF
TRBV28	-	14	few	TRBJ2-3	TGTGCCATCCGAACCGGCGGAAGCACAGATACGCAGTATTTT	CAIRTGGSTDTQYF
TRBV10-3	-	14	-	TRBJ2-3	TGTGCCATCAGTGATGGAACTAGTTCAGATACGCAGTATTTT	CAISDGTSSDTQYF
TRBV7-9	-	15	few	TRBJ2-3	TGTGCCAGCAGCTACGCCCCTTGGGGCACAGATACGCAGTATTTT	CASSYAPWGTDTQYF
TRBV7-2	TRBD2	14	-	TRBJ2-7	TGTGCCAGCAGCTTCGGAGCGGGGGTCTACGAGCAGTACTTC	CASSFGAGVYEQYF
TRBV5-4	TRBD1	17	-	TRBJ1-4	TGTGCCAGCAGCCCCGACAGGGGACGTGAAACTAATGAAAAACTGTTTTTT	CASSPDRGRETNEKLFF
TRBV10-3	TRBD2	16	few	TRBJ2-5	TGTGCCATCAGTGGAGCCCCCCTAGCGGGAGAAGAGACCCAGTACTTC	CAISGAPLAGEETQYF
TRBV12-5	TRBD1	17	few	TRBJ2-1	TGTGCTAGTGGTTTGGCGCCGGGGACAGGAGGGTACAATGAGCAGTTCTTC	CASGLAPGTGGYNEQFF
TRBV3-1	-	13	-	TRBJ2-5	TGTGCCAGCAGCCAACCCCAGGGAAGGACCCAGTACTTC	CASSQPQGRTQYF
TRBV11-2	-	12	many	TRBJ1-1	TGTGCCAGCAGCTTAGATTTGGGGGAAGCTTTCTTT	CASSLDLGEAFF
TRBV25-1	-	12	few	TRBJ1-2	TGTGCCAGCAGTGAATGGAGCTATGGCTACACCTTC	CASSEWSYGYTF